The 23 T cell receptor beta chains listed next were all sequenced from one sample in a study of cytomegalovirus exposure and HLA in healthy donors. 60 Vbeta and 13 Jbeta primers were used in PCR. TCRdb keeps only in-frame clones here, not all; method: immunoSEQ multiplex PCR. Among 130,000 or so clones listed, around 77% were seen once. The sample was PBMCs. The source of these receptors is a man aged 45-65 years in good health and CMV-seronegative.

The V and J genes are TRBV6-5 and TRBJ2-2; the D is unclear. Per germline, CDR1 MNHEY and CDR2 SVGAGI. The V and J ends lost 5 bases and 4 bases respectively, with 14 bases between them. The CDR3 has 15 amino acids. The CDR3 DNA reads as TGTGCCAGCAGTCCCCAGTCGACTGCCACCGGGGAGCTGTTTTTT. Protein sequence: CASSPQSTATGELFF.

The V gene is TRBV5-1, the J gene TRBJ2-7, with D possibly matching TRBD1 (5 bases). V shed 0 bases and J shed 2 bases, with 9 bases lying between them. Germline V lookup: CDR1 SGHRS, CDR2 YFSETQ. The CDR3 is made up of 14 amino acids. The CDR3 loop is CASSLVAGTYEQYF. DNA of the CDR3: TGCGCCAGCAGCTTGGTGGCAGGGACCTACGAGCAGTACTTC. Drawing the rest from reference TRBV5-1 and TRBJ2-7, the complete variable domain is KAGVTQTPRYLIKTRGQQVTLSCSPISGHRSVSWYQQTPGQGLQFLFEYFSETQRNKGNFPGRFSGRQFSNSRSEMNVSTLELGDSALYLCASSLVAGTYEQYFGPGTRLTVT.

The chain employs TRBV5-5 and TRBJ2-1, with 14 bases lining up with TRBD2. CDR3 size: 20 residues. CDR1 is SGHKS, CDR2 YYEKEE, per germline (reference sequence). The V and J ends lost 4 bases and 4 bases, in that order; junction bases with no gene match: 16. Here the CDR3 DNA reads TGTGCCAGCAGCGGGCCCCCGGGACTAGCGGGAGCTCAGGCTTACAATGAGCAGTTCTTC. As protein: CASSGPPGLAGAQAYNEQFF.

V usage is TRBV10-2 and J usage is TRBJ2-7; 11 bases map to TRBD2. The germline V gene has CDR1 WSHSY and CDR2 SAAADI. The junction had 0 bases not matched to a gene; V was cut back by 6 bases and J by 2 bases. There are 13 residues in the CDR3. The CDR3, as DNA: TGCGCCAGCAGGACTAGCGGGACCTACGAGCAGTACTTC. Translating gives CASRTSGTYEQYF.

Comment on this clone: A read error may produce the germline difference seen at one junction end. The chain carries TRBV4-1 and TRBJ2-3; D uncertain. The CDR3 totals 16 residues. The germline V gene has CDR1 MGHRA and CDR2 YSYEKL. The CDR3: CAGSQDLFSSTDTQYF. In DNA form, the CDR3 reads TGCGCCGGCAGCCAAGATCTTTTCTCCTCGACAGATACGCAGTATTTT.

The chain carries TRBV5-6 and TRBJ2-7, with D possibly being TRBD1 (5 bases). Germline CDR1 SGHDT, CDR2 YYEEEE. The V and J ends lost 3 bases and 2 bases respectively, with 6 bases between them. The CDR3 consists of 12 residues. The CDR3 DNA reads TGTGCCAGCAGCTGGACAACCTACGAGCAGTACTTC. The encoded protein is CASSWTTYEQYF.

In this sample, this clone turned up a few times. The chain combines TRBV2 with TRBJ1-5; D is ambiguous. V was pared by 1 base and J by 9 bases, with 10 bases between. There are 13 residues in the CDR3. Germline V gives CDR1 SNHLY, CDR2 FYNNEI. CDR3 protein: CASSEDSRLPQHF. In nucleotides, the CDR3 is TGTGCCAGCAGTGAAGATTCGAGATTGCCCCAGCATTTT.

The chain links TRBV4-3 to TRBJ1-5, with 8 bases fitting TRBD1. The CDR3 has 17 amino acids. Germline V gene sequence: CDR1 LGHNA, CDR2 YSLEER. Unmatched junction bases numbered 10, after V lost 0 bases and J lost 6 bases. The DNA for the CDR3 is TGCGCCAGCAGCCAAGATTTTCCAGGGGGCGTCGGTCAGCCCCAGCATTTT. Protein product: CASSQDFPGGVGQPQHF.

The rearrangement links TRBV6-6 to TRBJ1-6; D not certain. CDR3 size: 14 residues. Germline CDR1 reads MNHNY; CDR2 reads SVGAGI (reference sequence). V lost 2 bases and J lost 4, with 6 bases in between. The CDR3 spells CASSYNSYNSPLHF. CDR3 coding DNA: TGTGCCAGCAGTTACAACAGTTATAATTCACCCCTCCACTTT.

This clone has a handful of counts. This chain links TRBV29-1 with TRBJ2-3, with 13 bases lining up with TRBD2. Germline assignment: CDR1 SQVTM and CDR2 ANQGSEA. Trimming at V came to 6 bases and at J to 2 bases, leaving 5 bases not matched to a gene. The CDR3 totals 15 residues. CDR3 loop: CSVRGTSGNTDTQYF. The CDR3 bases are TGCAGCGTCCGCGGGACTAGCGGGAACACAGATACGCAGTATTTT.

The CDR3 reads CASSPAQGALPLYGYTF. CDR3 nucleotide sequence: TGTGCCAGCAGCCCCGCGCAGGGGGCTCTACCCCTCTATGGCTACACCTTC. This chain joins TRBV14 and TRBJ1-2, with 8 bases matching TRBD1. After removal of 4 bases from V and 4 bases from J, the junction contained 14 bases not matched to a gene. Germline lookup yields CDR1 SGHDN and CDR2 FVKESK. This CDR3 contains 17 residues.

Comment on this clone: Other DNA sequences in the same sample also yield this CDR3. The chain couples TRBV18 to TRBJ2-5; unclear D gene. With 4 bases removed from V and 2 bases from J, the gap between germline ends came to 8 bases. Germline CDR1 and CDR2: KGHSH and LQKENI. The CDR3 contains 13 residues. The CDR3 sequence: CASSLGDQETQYF. The CDR3 nucleotides read TGTGCCAGCTCACTAGGAGATCAAGAGACCCAGTACTTC. The variable domain in full, with the rest retrieved from reference TRBV18 and TRBJ2-5, is NAGVMQNPRHLVRRRGQEARLRCSPMKGHSHVYWYRQLPEEGLKFMVYLQKENIIDESGMPKERFSAEFPKEGPSILRIQQVVRGDSAAYFCASSLGDQETQYFGPGTRLLVL.

V and J are TRBV6-1 and TRBJ1-1; 10 positions match TRBD1. Looked up from germline, CDR1 is MNHNS and CDR2 is SASEGT. With V trimmed by 5 bases and J by 1 base, 1 base remained unmatched. The CDR3 spans 14 residues. CDR3 coding DNA: TGTGCCAGCAGTCGGACAGGGGGGAACACTGAAGCTTTCTTT. Its protein is CASSRTGGNTEAFF.

The CDR3 reads CASSLPTNYGYTF. The CDR3 DNA reads as TGTGCCAGCAGTTTACCAACTAACTATGGCTACACCTTC. V is TRBV28 and J is TRBJ1-2; D unclear. The V end was cut by 2 bases, the J end by 0 bases, with 4 bases between. Per the germline V gene, CDR1 is MDHEN and CDR2 is SYDVKM. The CDR3 covers 13 residues.

The V call is TRBV9, the J call TRBJ1-1; possibly TRBD1 for D (6 bases). V dropped 1 base and J dropped 4 bases, with 14 bases sitting between them. The CDR3 loop spans 15 amino acids. Germline lookup yields CDR1 SGDLS and CDR2 YYNGEE. The CDR3 bases are TGTGCCAGCAGCGTAACTCCAGGGGTTGGCACTGAAGCTTTCTTT. Translation: CASSVTPGVGTEAFF. The variable domain in full, with the rest retrieved from reference TRBV9 and TRBJ1-1, is DSGVTQTPKHLITATGQRVTLRCSPRSGDLSVYWYQQSLDQGLQFLIQYYNGEERAKGNILERFSAQQFPDLHSELNLSSLELGDSALYFCASSVTPGVGTEAFFGQGTRLTVV.

The V and J genes are TRBV11-2 and TRBJ2-7; D gene uncertain. This CDR3 region has 11 residues. With 2 bases removed from V and 5 bases from J, the gap between germline ends came to 4 bases. CDR1 and CDR2 from the germline V gene are SGHAT and FQNNGV. CDR3 in DNA: TGTGCCAGCAGCTTATTCGACGAGCAGTACTTC. As protein: CASSLFDEQYF.

This clone was found many times. This sequence joins TRBV5-1 and TRBJ2-7, with 7 bases matching TRBD1. CDR1 and CDR2 from the germline V gene are SGHRS and YFSETQ. The length of the CDR3 is 16 residues. The V segment lost 4 bases and the J segment 0 bases; nucleotides outside the gene matches: 10. The CDR3 reads CASSVQGQQSSYEQYF. The CDR3 DNA is TGCGCCAGCAGCGTACAGGGACAGCAGAGCTCCTACGAGCAGTACTTC. The full variable domain, with the rest looked up from reference TRBV5-1 and TRBJ2-7, is KAGVTQTPRYLIKTRGQQVTLSCSPISGHRSVSWYQQTPGQGLQFLFEYFSETQRNKGNFPGRFSGRQFSNSRSEMNVSTLELGDSALYLCASSVQGQQSSYEQYFGPGTRLTVT.

The CDR3 loop reads CASSPGQRYGYTF. The CDR3 nucleotides read TGTGCCAGCAGCCCGGGACAGCGGTATGGCTACACCTTC. This chain connects TRBV11-2 to TRBJ1-2, with 7 nucleotides matching TRBD1. The V gene end was trimmed by 5 bases and the J gene end by 5 bases; junction bases not matched to a gene: 5. The germline V gene encodes CDR1 SGHAT and CDR2 FQNNGV. The CDR3 runs to 13 residues.

The rearrangement joins TRBV27 to TRBJ2-3, with 8 positions matching TRBD2. The CDR3 contains 15 residues. Germline CDR1 is MNHEY and CDR2 is SMNVEV (reference sequence). Trimming removed 7 bases from V and 5 bases from J; junction bases left unmatched: 11. The CDR3 DNA sequence: TGTGCCAGCAATCTAGGAGCGGGAGATAGAGATACGCAGTATTTT. Residues: CASNLGAGDRDTQYF.

The chain joins TRBV4-3 to TRBJ2-1; no reliable D call. Trimming removed 0 bases from V and 2 bases from J, with 8 bases in between. CDR3 length: 15 residues. Germline values: CDR1 LGHNA, CDR2 YSLEER. CDR3 DNA: TGCGCCAGCAGCCAAGATCGATCTACCTACAATGAGCAGTTCTTC. This translates into CASSQDRSTYNEQFF.

The chain is built from TRBV14 and TRBJ2-2; TRBD2 agrees at 8 bases. The V gene's germline CDR1 is SGHDN and CDR2 FVKESK. The CDR3 totals 16 residues. Losses at the gene ends were 4 bases for V and 6 bases for J; bases not matched to a gene: 10. CDR3 nucleotide sequence: TGTGCCAGCAGCCGAGAAGCGGGAGTAAGGGCCGGGGAGCTGTTTTTT. Its translation is CASSREAGVRAGELFF.

The rearrangement joins TRBV5-1 to TRBJ2-2, with D possibly TRBD2 on 7 matching bases. This CDR3 contains 18 residues. The ends were cut back, 4 bases at V and 1 base at J, with 20 bases in the middle. Looked up from germline, CDR1 is SGHRS and CDR2 is YFSETQ. CDR3 sequence: CASSLEGGAMMNTGELFF. The CDR3 DNA is TGCGCCAGCAGCCTGGAAGGGGGGGCGATGATGAACACCGGGGAGCTGTTTTTT.

The CDR3 here is CASSLETGASTDTQYF. CDR3 nucleotide sequence: TGTGCCAGCAGTTTAGAGACAGGGGCAAGCACAGATACGCAGTATTTT. The rearrangement uses TRBV27 and TRBJ2-3; 8 bases fit TRBD1. CDR3 size: 16 residues. Germline V gene data show CDR1 as MNHEY and CDR2 as SMNVEV (reference sequence). V was pared by 2 bases and J by 0 bases, with 4 bases of the junction left unmatched.